This T cell receptor (beta chain) was identified during a study of T cell repertoires in cytomegalovirus infection. Study as a whole: Newly reported HLA-C-restricted and thoroughly characterized HLA-B-restricted CMV epitopes were employed. CMV infection together with matching HLA type was indicated by public TCR beta signatures. Study-level findings and limits: Predominance within the ex vivo response was attributable to HLA-C-restricted CMV-specific TCR beta clonotypes. CMV carriers with the relevant HLA were identified by cumulative public TCR beta family frequency.

In TCRdb, the reads were re-called with MiXCR into one record per CDR3 protein. The table includes 250,000 to 400,000 distinct CDR3 sequences, more than 20% detected once. Germline V gives CDR1 SGHDT, CDR2 YYEEEE. The CDR3 spans 16 residues. The V segment lost 0 bases and the J segment 2 bases; nucleotides outside the gene matches: 5. Notes on this clonotype: Its matching antigen is unknown.

The V and J genes are TRBV5-6 and TRBJ1-5; TRBD1 agrees at 7 bases. This TCR came from a human donor in good health (CMV status not recorded). Some clones in this sample may be carry-over from other donors' samples. Specimen: cultured PBMCs, collected from culture after CMV antigen stimulation. CDR3 nucleotide sequence: TGTGCCAGCAGCTTGGGACAGGGAATCGGCAATCAGCCCCAGCATTTT. This gives the protein CASSLGQGIGNQPQHF.